One and the same sample provided the 28 T cell receptor beta chains below, sequenced in a study of blood T cell repertoires in COVID-19. Clones were sequenced by immunoSEQ multiplex PCR, and TCRdb holds only the in-frame ones, with some missing. The data show 150,000 or so clones, with approximately 90% seen just once and around 0.5% held by the top ten. The sequencing input was peripheral blood. The receptors shown here come from a man aged 50 to 60 with acute or convalescent COVID-19.

This chain connects TRBV2 to TRBJ1-5; unclear D gene. Trimming removed 1 base at V and 3 bases at J, with 7 bases between. Germline V gene lookup returns CDR1 SNHLY and CDR2 FYNNEI. The CDR3 runs to 14 residues. CDR3 residues: CASSEGYNNQPQHF. The DNA of the CDR3 is TGTGCCAGCAGTGAAGGGTACAACAATCAGCCCCAGCATTTT.

This clone was counted a single time. The chain combines TRBV4-3 with TRBJ2-1, with a possible D match to TRBD2 (5 bases). The V end lost 1 base, the J end lost 6 bases, and 19 bases lay between the germline ends. The CDR3 is made up of 17 amino acids. CDR1 and CDR2 (germline): LGHNA, YSLEER. CDR3 protein: CASSQVSPWGAGNEQFF. The CDR3 DNA is TGCGCCAGCAGCCAAGTATCCCCCTGGGGAGCCGGCAATGAGCAGTTCTTC.

The chain links TRBV19 to TRBJ2-1; D call uncertain. This CDR3 contains 15 residues. Trimming shortened V by 0 bases and J by 0 bases, and 6 bases separated the two germline ends. Germline loops: CDR1 LNHDA, CDR2 SQIVND (reference sequence). This CDR3 is CASSIEAVSYNEQFF. The CDR3 DNA reads TGTGCCAGTAGTATAGAGGCGGTCTCCTACAATGAGCAGTTCTTC. The full variable domain, with the rest looked up from reference TRBV19 and TRBJ2-1, is DGGITQSPKYLFRKEGQNVTLSCEQNLNHDAMYWYRQDPGQGLRLIYYSQIVNDFQKGDIAEGYSVSREKKESFPLTVTSAQKNPTAFYLCASSIEAVSYNEQFFGPGTRLTVL.

The chain combines TRBV19 with TRBJ2-7; 9 bases fit TRBD1. The CDR3 loop spans 17 amino acids. Losses at the gene ends were 5 bases for V and 1 base for J; bases not matched to a gene: 12. Germline-derived CDR1 and CDR2 are LNHDA and SQIVND (reference sequence). The CDR3 DNA reads as TGTGCCAGTAGTCCCGCTGGGACAGGGCTAGTATCCTACGAGCAGTACGTC. It specifies CASSPAGTGLVSYEQYV.

The CDR3 DNA is TGTGCCAGCATGGGTCAGGCAGGGGCCTACGAGCAGTACTTC. The encoded protein is CASMGQAGAYEQYF. The rearrangement joins TRBV6-5 to TRBJ2-7; D may be TRBD1 (6 bases). Germline CDR1 and CDR2: MNHEY and SVGAGI. This CDR3 spans 14 amino acids. The V and J ends lost 7 bases and 2 bases respectively, with 15 bases between them.

The V gene is TRBV28, the J gene TRBJ2-7; possibly TRBD1 for D (5 bases). Germline V gene lookup returns CDR1 MDHEN and CDR2 SYDVKM. The CDR3 is 13 residues long. The V and J ends lost 5 bases and 9 bases respectively, with 17 bases between them. The CDR3 region is CASSPTATTLQYV. The CDR3 DNA sequence: TGTGCCAGCAGTCCGACAGCCACTACGTTGCAGTACGTC.

This chain uses TRBV6-7 with TRBJ1-1; possible D gene TRBD1, 6 bases. TRBV6-7 is an ORF, and what it does is uncertain. The CDR3 is 14 amino acids. V shed 6 bases and J shed 3 bases, with 14 bases lying between them. The CDR3 DNA reads TGTGCCAGCAGCGCGGGGGCCGCACACACTGAAGCTTTCTTT. Its translation: CASSAGAAHTEAFF.

This chain joins TRBV3-1 (or the pseudogene TRBV3-2) and TRBJ2-3; 15 nucleotides line up with TRBD2. CDR1 and CDR2 from the germline V gene are LGHDT and YNNKEL (reference sequence). This CDR3 spans 18 amino acids. V gave up 2 bases and J gave up 4 bases; unmatched junction bases: 7. CDR3 sequence reads: CASSQLGLAGGPADTQYF. In DNA, the CDR3 is TGTGCCAGCAGCCAACTAGGACTAGCGGGAGGGCCGGCAGATACGCAGTATTTT.

The V call is TRBV28, the J call TRBJ2-7, with D unresolved. Trimming stripped 6 bases from V and 0 bases from J, with 6 bases between. CDR3 length equals 12 residues. Per germline, CDR1 MDHEN and CDR2 SYDVKM. The CDR3 reads CASSRASYEQYF. The DNA of the CDR3 is TGTGCCAGCAGCCGCGCCTCCTACGAGCAGTACTTC.

The chain uses TRBV24-1 and TRBJ2-3; a weak D match, TRBD2 (6 bases). Trimming left V 5 bases short and J 3 bases short, with 20 bases between. The CDR3 length is 17 residues. From germline, CDR1 is KGHDR and CDR2 SFDVKD. The CDR3 region has the DNA TGTGCCACCAGTGTCCTCGAGGCGAGCGGGCATACAGATACGCAGTATTTT. Translating it yields CATSVLEASGHTDTQYF.

The gene calls are TRBV30 and TRBJ1-2; 12 nucleotides agree with TRBD1. Germline CDR1 is GTSNPN and CDR2 is SVGIG (reference sequence). The CDR3 totals 20 residues. With 5 bases clipped from V and 3 bases from J, the junction kept 22 bases outside the gene matches. The CDR3 reads CAWARSLSGTGGEDHYGYTF. The CDR3 DNA is TGTGCCTGGGCCCGTTCGCTCTCCGGGACAGGGGGCGAGGATCACTATGGCTACACCTTC. The full variable domain, completed using reference TRBV30 and TRBJ1-2, is SQTIHQWPATLVQPVGSPLSLECTVEGTSNPNLYWYRQAAGRGLQLLFYSVGIGQISSEVPQNLSASRPQDRQFILSSKKLLLSDSGFYLCAWARSLSGTGGEDHYGYTFGSGTRLTVV.

CDR3 sequence (DNA): TGTGCCAGCAGCGTAGGAGCGGGGTCGCAATACGAGCAGTACGTC. Its protein product is CASSVGAGSQYEQYV. This sequence joins TRBV7-2 and TRBJ2-7; the match to TRBD2 covers 7 bases. Germline trimming cut 5 bases from V and 4 bases from J; bases unmatched to any gene: 11. The CDR3 covers 15 residues. Germline CDR1 is SGHTA and CDR2 is FQGNSA.

This clone was seen only once. The chain links TRBV6-6 to TRBJ2-3; maybe TRBD1 (5 bases). V was cut by 5 bases and J by 4 bases, with 13 bases left in between. This CDR3 contains 14 residues. The V gene's germline CDR1 is MNHNY and CDR2 SVGAGI (reference sequence). CDR3 sequence: CASSPTTASDTQYF. The DNA of the CDR3 is TGTGCCAGCAGTCCGACGACAGCCTCAGATACGCAGTATTTT.

CDR3 in amino acids: CASSLPSGVTGTQYF. Here the CDR3 DNA reads TGTGCCAGCAGCTTGCCTAGCGGGGTAACGGGGACCCAGTACTTC. This chain joins TRBV5-6 and TRBJ2-5; 9 bases are a match to TRBD2. Trimming took 1 base from V and 7 from J; bases not matched to a gene: 8. This CDR3 is 15 amino acids long. Germline V gene data show CDR1 as SGHDT and CDR2 as YYEEEE.

This chain joins TRBV28 and TRBJ1-5; 9 nucleotides line up with TRBD1. This CDR3 spans 15 amino acids. Germline V gene lookup returns CDR1 MDHEN and CDR2 SYDVKM. Trimming cost V 6 bases and J 3 bases; bases outside gene matches: 6. The CDR3 coding sequence is TGTGCCAGCAGGCGGGGACAGGGAGACAATCAGCCCCAGCATTTT. Its protein product is CASRRGQGDNQPQHF.

The gene calls are TRBV10-3 and TRBJ1-6; no clear D gene. Trimming pared 2 bases from V and 7 bases from J, leaving 12 bases between. The CDR3 covers 15 residues. CDR1 is ENHRY, CDR2 SYGVKD, per germline. Here the CDR3 reads CAISELAGGNSPLHF. CDR3 bases: TGTGCCATCAGTGAGCTGGCAGGTGGGAATTCACCCCTCCACTTT.

The J gene is TRBJ1-4, the V gene TRBV5-1; 7 bases match TRBD1. J gave up 5 bases and V 0 bases, and 4 bases lay outside the gene matches. The CDR3 is made up of 15 amino acids. The germline V gene has CDR1 SGHRS and CDR2 YFSETQ. The CDR3 region has the DNA TGCGCCAGCAGCTTGGGGGCAGGGGGGAATGAAAAACTGTTTTTT. Protein sequence: CASSLGAGGNEKLFF.

This rearrangement joins TRBV5-6 to TRBJ2-7; TRBD2 is a possible D gene (7 bases). Per the germline V gene, CDR1 is SGHDT and CDR2 is YYEEEE. Trimming shortened V by 4 bases and J by 2 bases, and 19 bases separated the two germline ends. The CDR3 sequence is 16 residues long. CDR3 protein: CASSRGGHRGAYEQYV. In nucleotides, the CDR3 is TGTGCCAGCAGCCGCGGGGGCCACCGGGGCGCCTACGAGCAGTACGTC.

The chain is built from TRBV6-5 and TRBJ2-5; possible D gene TRBD2, 6 bases. There are 13 residues in the CDR3. The V gene's germline CDR1 is MNHEY and CDR2 SVGAGI. The V end lost 8 bases, the J end lost 5 bases, and 15 bases lay between the germline ends. The CDR3, as DNA: TGTGCCAGCGGAACGGGAGCTGGTGAGACCCAGTACTTC. Its protein is CASGTGAGETQYF.

The rearrangement uses TRBV9 and TRBJ2-7, with a possible D match to TRBD2 (6 bases). Trimming stripped 0 bases from V and 5 bases from J, with 15 bases between. CDR3 size: 15 residues. The germline V gene encodes CDR1 SGDLS and CDR2 YYNGEE. CDR3 nucleotides: TGTGCCAGCAGCGTAGGGGAGGCAGGGATCCACGAGCAGTACTTC. As protein: CASSVGEAGIHEQYF.

V is TRBV18 and J is TRBJ2-7, with 9 bases matching TRBD1. Losses at the gene ends were 2 bases for V and 6 bases for J; bases not matched to a gene: 8. Germline assignment: CDR1 KGHSH and CDR2 LQKENI. The CDR3 totals 15 residues. Here the CDR3 DNA reads TGTGCCAGCTCACCAAACTGGAGACAGGGGGGCGAGCAGTACTTC. Amino acid sequence: CASSPNWRQGGEQYF.

V and J are TRBV15 and TRBJ1-3; D unresolved. CDR1 is LNHNV, CDR2 YYDKDF, per germline (reference sequence). V was trimmed by 0 bases and J by 0 bases, leaving 9 bases between them. This CDR3 is built from 16 residues. The CDR3 protein is CATSRDTGISGNTIYF. The CDR3 region has the DNA TGTGCCACCAGCAGAGATACGGGTATCTCTGGAAACACCATATATTTT.

The chain links TRBV3-1 (or the pseudogene TRBV3-2) to TRBJ2-7, with 12 nucleotides matching TRBD2. The junction had 3 bases not matched to a gene; V was cut back by 3 bases and J by 3 bases. The CDR3 is made up of 15 amino acids. CDR1 and CDR2 (germline): LGHDT, YNNKEL (reference sequence). The CDR3 DNA reads TGTGCCAGCAGCCAGATGACTAGCGGGAGCTACGAGCAGTACTTC. Translation: CASSQMTSGSYEQYF.

The V and J genes are TRBV18 and TRBJ1-1, with a tentative D call TRBD1 (5 bases). V lost 1 base and J lost 5, with 14 bases in between. Germline V gives CDR1 KGHSH, CDR2 LQKENI. The CDR3 length is 15 residues. CDR3 sequence: CASSPRSGGGTEAFF. For the CDR3, the DNA is TGTGCCAGCTCACCACGTTCTGGGGGGGGAACTGAAGCTTTCTTT. Full variable domain (missing parts from reference TRBV18 and TRBJ1-1): NAGVMQNPRHLVRRRGQEARLRCSPMKGHSHVYWYRQLPEEGLKFMVYLQKENIIDESGMPKERFSAEFPKEGPSILRIQQVVRGDSAAYFCASSPRSGGGTEAFFGQGTRLTVV.

The chain joins TRBV9 to TRBJ1-1; 8 nucleotides line up with TRBD1. CDR3 size: 16 residues. Germline loops: CDR1 SGDLS, CDR2 YYNGEE. Trimming took 3 bases from V and 0 from J; bases not matched to a gene: 7. In nucleotides, the CDR3 is TGTGCCAGCAGCGGGAAGGGACAGGACATGAACACTGAAGCTTTCTTT. Encoded protein: CASSGKGQDMNTEAFF.

The rearrangement links TRBV5-5 to TRBJ2-3, with 8 bases lining up with TRBD2. The CDR3 runs 14 residues. Germline lookup yields CDR1 SGHKS and CDR2 YYEKEE (reference sequence). The V gene end was trimmed by 10 bases and the J gene end by 3 bases; junction bases not matched to a gene: 10. CDR3 in amino acids: CAGREGGGTDTQYF. CDR3 DNA: TGTGCCGGCCGGGAGGGGGGCGGAACAGATACGCAGTATTTT.

The CDR3 spells CASSTGTGTETQYF. CDR3 nucleotide sequence: TGCGCCAGCAGCACCGGGACAGGGACAGAGACCCAGTACTTC. The chain links TRBV4-1 to TRBJ2-5, with 9 bases identical to TRBD1. V lost 5 bases and J lost 4; bases outside the gene matches: 5. Germline-derived CDR1 and CDR2 are MGHRA and YSYEKL. There are 14 residues in the CDR3.

The rearrangement joins TRBV9 to TRBJ1-1, with D perhaps TRBD1 (5 bases). The V gene lost 1 base and the J gene lost 2 bases, with 9 bases spanning the gap. Germline assignment: CDR1 SGDLS and CDR2 YYNGEE. The CDR3 length is 14 residues. The CDR3 loop reads CASSVQGSNTEAFF. In DNA, the CDR3 is TGTGCCAGCAGCGTACAGGGCTCAAACACTGAAGCTTTCTTT.